Below are 32 T cell receptor beta chains sequenced from a single sample in a study of T cells in Graves' hyperthyroidism and ophthalmopathy. RNA transcripts provided the source from which TCR beta CDR3 regions were amplified. RT-PCR in the first round (using the HTBI primer set) targeted the TCR CDR3. TCRdb processed the multiplex PCR reads anew with MiXCR; each CDR3 protein has one entry. In the table there are under 650,000 distinct CDR3 sequences, roughly 15% of which are singletons. The sequenced sample consisted of blood. The receptors here all came from a woman in her twenties or thirties with Graves' hyperthyroidism.

Many counts were recorded for this clonotype. The chain links TRBV12-3 or TRBV12-4 to TRBJ1-3; D is undetermined. Trimming removed 1 base at V and 4 bases at J, with 8 bases between. This CDR3 spans 14 amino acids. CDR3 nucleotides: TGTGCCAGCAGTTTAGGGGCAGCAGGAAACACCATATATTTT. It specifies CASSLGAAGNTIYF.

The chain uses TRBV7-2 and TRBJ2-1; 8 bases are shared with TRBD1. CDR1 is SGHTA, CDR2 FQGNSA, per germline. V dropped 4 bases and J dropped 4; count of bases not matched to a gene: 6. This CDR3 comprises 15 residues. The CDR3 sequence: CASSSYQGAYNEQFF. The CDR3 DNA sequence: TGTGCCAGCAGCTCCTATCAGGGGGCTTACAATGAGCAGTTCTTC.

As to this clonotype: A read error may account for a junction end that differs from germline. The chain couples TRBV6-5 to TRBJ1-4; 7 nucleotides agree with TRBD1. CDR1 is MNHEY, CDR2 SVGAGI, per germline. This CDR3 is 16 amino acids long. CDR3 coding DNA: TGTACCAGCAGCCCGACAGACAGGGCCGGGAATGAAAAACTGTTTTTT. It specifies CTSSPTDRAGNEKLFF.

In this sample, this clonotype turned up many times. The V call is TRBV6-2 or TRBV6-3, the J call TRBJ2-3; possibly TRBD2 for D (6 bases). The CDR3 spans 18 residues. Per germline, CDR1 MNHEY and CDR2 SVGEGT. Trimming shortened V by 0 bases and J by 2 bases, and 18 bases separated the two germline ends. CDR3 DNA: TGTGCCAGCAGTTACTCGACTGAGCCGGGACTGAACACAGATACGCAGTATTTT. This sequence encodes CASSYSTEPGLNTDTQYF.

As concerns this clonotype: It may be a read error: a sequence one base away is much more abundant. The rearrangement uses TRBV20-1 and TRBJ1-5; the D is unclear. V lost 6 bases, J lost 2 bases, and 14 bases lay in between. CDR3 size: 14 residues. Germline V gene data show CDR1 as DFQATT and CDR2 as SNEGSKA (reference sequence). CDR3 in DNA: TGCAGTGCCTCGACAAGGCAACGCAATCAGCCCCAGCATTTT. It is translated as CSASTRQRNQPQHF.

The genes are TRBV29-1 and TRBJ2-5; tentatively, D is TRBD1 or TRBD2 (6 bases each). The CDR3 consists of 12 residues. Germline-derived CDR1 and CDR2 are SQVTM and ANQGSEA. Trimming stripped 7 bases from V and 2 bases from J, with 11 bases between. CDR3 sequence reads: CSGRGGQETQYF. As DNA, the CDR3 is TGCAGCGGGAGAGGGGGGCAAGAGACCCAGTACTTC.

The chain uses TRBV29-1 and TRBJ2-1; D possibly corresponds to TRBD2 (5 bases). Germline V CDR1 and CDR2: SQVTM, ANQGSEA. This CDR3 region has 14 residues. V lost 3 bases to trimming and J lost 3 bases, with 12 bases between them. CDR3 DNA: TGCAGCGTTGACGGAGGCCTGGGCTACAATGAGCAGTTCTTC. Its protein is CSVDGGLGYNEQFF.

This rearrangement joins TRBV5-1 to TRBJ2-7; D gene unclear. The CDR3 sequence is 14 residues long. V was shortened by 0 bases and J by 7 bases, with 14 bases between the two germline ends. In germline, CDR1 is SGHRS, CDR2 YFSETQ. The CDR3 protein is CASSLAGPTLEQYF. CDR3 DNA: TGCGCCAGCAGCTTGGCGGGTCCAACTCTGGAGCAGTACTTC.

This clonotype was counted only a few times. The chain combines TRBV6-1 with TRBJ2-7; tentative D call: TRBD1 (6 bases). Per the germline V gene, CDR1 is MNHNS and CDR2 is SASEGT. There are 14 residues in the CDR3. The V end lost 4 bases, the J end lost 6 bases, and 16 bases lay between the germline ends. CDR3 bases: TGTGCCAGCAGTGGAGAGACAGGCATTGGCGAGCAGTACTTC. It encodes CASSGETGIGEQYF.

This clonotype occurred many times. The chain is built from TRBV11-2 and TRBJ2-1; D unresolved. CDR1 is SGHAT, CDR2 FQNNGV, per germline. Between the trimmed V and J ends, which lost 7 bases and 4 bases, there was a span of 8 bases. The CDR3 has 12 amino acids. Here the CDR3 DNA reads TGTGCCAGCACTGAGATTTACAATGAGCAGTTCTTC. It encodes CASTEIYNEQFF.

This clonotype was found a few times. The chain is built from TRBV29-1 and TRBJ2-7, with a weak D call TRBD1 (5 bases). The CDR3 consists of 11 residues. Germline values: CDR1 SQVTM, CDR2 ANQGSEA. Trimming removed 7 bases from V and 3 bases from J, with 10 bases in between. CDR3 bases: TGCAGCGCACAGACAGACTACGAGCAGTACTTC. Protein product: CSAQTDYEQYF.

This clonotype was detected a few times. The genes are TRBV5-6 and TRBJ2-3; no reliable D call. Germline lookup yields CDR1 SGHDT and CDR2 YYEEEE. V gave up 0 bases and J gave up 2 bases, with 10 bases separating them. The CDR3 covers 15 residues. CDR3 sequence (DNA): TGTGCCAGCAGCTTGGCCCCAGCTTTCACAGATACGCAGTATTTT. This gives the protein CASSLAPAFTDTQYF.

This clonotype came up many times. The genes are TRBV20-1 and TRBJ2-7; the match to TRBD1 covers 9 bases. CDR3 size: 16 residues. In germline, CDR1 is DFQATT, CDR2 SNEGSKA (reference sequence). Trimming took 3 bases from V and 4 from J; bases not matched to a gene: 13. The CDR3 reads CSARRNRGLNTYEQYF. DNA of the CDR3: TGCAGTGCTAGGCGCAACAGGGGGCTAAACACGTACGAGCAGTACTTC.

Worth noting for this clonotype: A read error may produce the germline difference seen at one junction end. V is TRBV6-1 and J is TRBJ2-5; 8 nucleotides agree with TRBD2. The germline V gene encodes CDR1 MNHNS and CDR2 SASEGT. The CDR3 is 17 residues long. CDR3 nucleotides: TGTGCCAGCAGTGCGCCTTCCCGGGGACTAGGGGCGACAAGCGGGGACTTC. Its protein is CASSAPSRGLGATSGDF.

This clonotype was picked up many times. V usage is TRBV13 and J usage is TRBJ2-1, with D perhaps matching TRBD2 (6 bases). There are 16 residues in the CDR3. V lost 5 bases to trimming and J lost 8 bases, with 22 bases between them. Per germline, CDR1 PRHDT and CDR2 FYEKMQ (reference sequence). CDR3 residues: CASSEPGGAGRDEQFF. DNA of the CDR3: TGTGCCAGCAGCGAACCCGGAGGGGCGGGAAGGGATGAGCAGTTCTTC.

This chain links TRBV27 with TRBJ1-5, with TRBD1 as a possible D gene (6 bases). V lost 7 bases and J 7 bases, leaving 14 bases between the germline ends. In germline, CDR1 is MNHEY, CDR2 SMNVEV (reference sequence). The CDR3 is 13 residues long. The CDR3 nucleotides read TGTGCCAGCAATTTGCGGGGGGCCCAGCCCCAGCATTTT. Amino acid sequence: CASNLRGAQPQHF.

This clonotype was counted only a few times. The rearrangement joins TRBV19 to TRBJ1-5; no reliable D call. This CDR3 contains 14 residues. CDR1 is LNHDA and CDR2 is SQIVND in the germline V gene (reference sequence). The V gene lost 3 bases and the J gene lost 5 bases, with 11 bases spanning the gap. CDR3 protein: CASSIVPGDQPQHF. CDR3 coding DNA: TGTGCCAGTAGTATTGTGCCGGGAGATCAGCCCCAGCATTTT. Together with reference TRBV19 and TRBJ1-5, the CDR3 gives the full variable domain: DGGITQSPKYLFRKEGQNVTLSCEQNLNHDAMYWYRQDPGQGLRLIYYSQIVNDFQKGDIAEGYSVSREKKESFPLTVTSAQKNPTAFYLCASSIVPGDQPQHFGDGTRLSIL.

V is TRBV9 and J is TRBJ1-1; D ambiguous. The CDR3 is made up of 14 amino acids. Trimming left V 0 bases short and J 4 bases short, with 10 bases between. From germline, CDR1 is SGDLS and CDR2 YYNGEE. CDR3 DNA sequence: TGTGCCAGCAGCGTAGGCCCGACCCCCACTGAAGCTTTCTTT. This translates into CASSVGPTPTEAFF. The full variable domain, its missing parts supplied by reference TRBV9 and TRBJ1-1, is DSGVTQTPKHLITATGQRVTLRCSPRSGDLSVYWYQQSLDQGLQFLIQYYNGEERAKGNILERFSAQQFPDLHSELNLSSLELGDSALYFCASSVGPTPTEAFFGQGTRLTVV.

This clonotype came up a few times. This chain joins TRBV27 and TRBJ1-5; tentatively, D is TRBD1 (6 bases). Trimming removed 9 bases from V and 0 bases from J, with 12 bases in between. CDR1 MNHEY and CDR2 SMNVEV come from the germline V gene (reference sequence). This CDR3 is built from 14 residues. CDR3 residues: CASWGGNSNQPQHF. DNA for the CDR3: TGTGCCAGTTGGGGGGGCAATAGCAATCAGCCCCAGCATTTT.

In this sample, this clonotype turned up many times. The chain is built from TRBV6-1 and TRBJ2-7, with D unclear. The CDR3 has 13 amino acids. Germline CDR1 is MNHNS and CDR2 is SASEGT. V was pared by 6 bases and J by 1 base, with 10 bases between. The CDR3 coding sequence is TGTGCCAGCAGAACCGCAGGTTCCTACGAGCAGTACTTC. Protein: CASRTAGSYEQYF.

This clonotype was seen many times. V usage is TRBV7-9 and J usage is TRBJ2-1; TRBD2 agrees at 7 bases. This CDR3 region has 13 residues. CDR1 SEHNR and CDR2 FQNEAQ come from the germline V gene (reference sequence). Trimming took 1 base from V and 9 from J; bases not matched to a gene: 3. DNA of the CDR3: TGTGCCAGCAGCTTAGGGCCGGGGGGTGAGCAGTTCTTC. Translating it yields CASSLGPGGEQFF.

V is TRBV18 and J is TRBJ1-4; a possible D gene is TRBD1 (5 bases). CDR3 size: 14 residues. V was clipped by 4 bases and J by 8 bases, with 14 bases between them. Germline loops: CDR1 KGHSH, CDR2 LQKENI. CDR3 amino acids: CASSLNRGKEKLFF. The CDR3 DNA reads as TGTGCCAGCTCACTAAACCGGGGGAAGGAAAAACTGTTTTTT.

In its sample, this clonotype was seen many times. The chain combines TRBV27 with TRBJ2-5; unclear D gene. CDR3 length: 12 amino acids. The germline V and J ends were trimmed by 4 bases and 0 bases, with 3 bases remaining between them. From germline, CDR1 is MNHEY and CDR2 SMNVEV (reference sequence). CDR3 bases: TGTGCCAGCAGTTCCCACCAAGAGACCCAGTACTTC. This codes for CASSSHQETQYF.

The chain carries TRBV7-8 and TRBJ2-7, with 9 bases matching TRBD1. J gave up 7 bases and V 5 bases, and 15 bases lay outside the gene matches. Germline lookup yields CDR1 SGHVS and CDR2 FQNEAQ. This CDR3 comprises 16 residues. CDR3 residues: CASSQRDWDRVSEQYF. DNA of the CDR3: TGTGCCAGCAGCCAAAGGGACTGGGACAGGGTTTCAGAGCAGTACTTC.

In this sample, this clonotype turned up many times. V and J are TRBV11-2 and TRBJ2-6; D not resolved. Germline CDR1 reads SGHAT; CDR2 reads FQNNGV. This CDR3 region has 17 residues. Deletions cut 5 bases from V and 1 base from J, with 15 bases between. CDR3 sequence reads: CASSPAWRESGANVLTF. DNA for the CDR3: TGTGCCAGCAGCCCCGCATGGCGAGAATCTGGGGCCAACGTCCTGACTTTC.

This clonotype has a count of ten or more. The J gene is TRBJ2-7, the V gene TRBV12-5; 8 bases align to TRBD2. The germline CDR1 and CDR2 sequences are LGHNT and FRNRAP. CDR3 length: 17 amino acids. V trimming: 6 bases; J trimming: 5 bases; junction bases outside the gene matches: 18. The DNA for the CDR3 is TGTGCTAGTGGCCTCCGGTTTTGGGCGGGAGGATCGGACGAGCAGTACTTC. Amino acid sequence: CASGLRFWAGGSDEQYF.

This clonotype turned up a few times. Here the CDR3 DNA reads TGTGCCAGCGGGACAGGTTGGGGCACTGAAGCTTTCTTT. Amino acids: CASGTGWGTEAFF. The V call is TRBV6-1, the J call TRBJ1-1; 8 bases align to TRBD1. The CDR3 contains 13 residues. Trimming cost V 8 bases and J 4 bases; bases outside gene matches: 6. Germline CDR1 and CDR2: MNHNS and SASEGT.

This clonotype occurred many times. J is TRBJ2-3 and V is TRBV27; possibly TRBD2 for D (5 bases). CDR3 length: 18 amino acids. The germline gives CDR1 MNHEY, CDR2 SMNVEV (reference sequence). The ends were cut back, 2 bases at V and 2 bases at J, with 20 bases in the middle. The chain's CDR3 is CASSLQMTQRGYTDTQYF. The DNA of the CDR3 is TGTGCCAGCAGTTTACAGATGACCCAAAGAGGGTACACAGATACGCAGTATTTT.

The chain combines TRBV9 with TRBJ1-4; 9 bases line up with TRBD1. The CDR3 has 18 amino acids. J was trimmed by 0 bases and V by 4 bases; bases with no gene match: 10. Germline lookup yields CDR1 SGDLS and CDR2 YYNGEE. CDR3 in DNA: TGTGCCAGCAGCCTAGGGACAGGGACCCGTGCAACTAATGAAAAACTGTTTTTT. As protein: CASSLGTGTRATNEKLFF.

This clonotype was found many times. The rearrangement links TRBV2 to TRBJ2-5, with 9 bases aligning to TRBD2. This CDR3 spans 16 amino acids. Germline V gives CDR1 SNHLY, CDR2 FYNNEI. The ends lost 2 bases at V and 5 bases at J; junction bases unmatched: 9. This CDR3 reads CASSETRGRALETQYF. CDR3 coding DNA: TGTGCCAGCAGTGAAACTCGCGGGAGGGCCTTGGAGACCCAGTACTTC.

In this sample, this clonotype turned up many times. V and J are TRBV2 and TRBJ2-7, with 11 bases that match TRBD2. V lost 6 bases and J lost 5; bases outside the gene matches: 12. CDR3 size: 16 residues. Germline values: CDR1 SNHLY, CDR2 FYNNEI. CDR3 region: CASRDSGRASSDEQYF. The CDR3 coding sequence is TGTGCCAGCAGGGATAGCGGGAGGGCCTCATCTGACGAGCAGTACTTC.

This clonotype came up many times. The CDR3 DNA sequence: TGTGCCAGCATTTCCGGGAAGTACAATGAGCAGTTCTTC. Amino acids: CASISGKYNEQFF. The chain joins TRBV6-2 or TRBV6-3 to TRBJ2-1, with TRBD2 as a possible D gene (5 bases). CDR1 MNHEY and CDR2 SVGEGT come from the germline V gene. With 7 bases removed from V and 4 bases from J, the gap between germline ends came to 11 bases. This CDR3 spans 13 amino acids.